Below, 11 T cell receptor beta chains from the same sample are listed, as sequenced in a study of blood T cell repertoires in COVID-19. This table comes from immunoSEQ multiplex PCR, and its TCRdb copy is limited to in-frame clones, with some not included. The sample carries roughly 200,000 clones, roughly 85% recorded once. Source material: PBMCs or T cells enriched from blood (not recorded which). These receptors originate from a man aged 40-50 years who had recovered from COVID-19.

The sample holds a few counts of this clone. The CDR3: CASSQALRGTGGTIYF. The CDR3 DNA reads as TGTGCCAGCAGCCAAGCTCTGAGAGGGACTGGAGGCACCATATATTTT. The V gene is TRBV3-1 (or the pseudogene TRBV3-2), the J gene TRBJ1-3; TRBD1 is a possible D gene (5 bases). Germline V gene lookup returns CDR1 LGHDT and CDR2 YNNKEL (reference sequence). CDR3 length: 16 amino acids. V lost 1 base to trimming and J lost 9 bases, with 19 bases between them.

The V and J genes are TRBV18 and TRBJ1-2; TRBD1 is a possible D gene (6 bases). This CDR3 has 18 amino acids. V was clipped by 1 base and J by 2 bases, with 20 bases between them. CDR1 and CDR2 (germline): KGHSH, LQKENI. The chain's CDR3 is CASSPLRTVSPGNYGYTF. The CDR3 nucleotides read TGTGCCAGCTCACCACTTAGGACAGTCTCCCCCGGGAACTATGGCTACACCTTC.

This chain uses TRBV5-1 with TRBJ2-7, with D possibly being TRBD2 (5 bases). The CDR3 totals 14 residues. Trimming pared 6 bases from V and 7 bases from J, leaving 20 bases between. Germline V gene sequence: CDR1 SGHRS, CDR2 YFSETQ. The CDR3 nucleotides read TGCGCCAGCAACCTCGACGAATGGCCGGGAGAGCAGTACTTC. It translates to CASNLDEWPGEQYF.

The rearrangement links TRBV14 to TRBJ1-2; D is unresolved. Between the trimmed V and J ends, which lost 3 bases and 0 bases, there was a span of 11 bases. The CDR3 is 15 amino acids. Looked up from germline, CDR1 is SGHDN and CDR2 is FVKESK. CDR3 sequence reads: CASSQVKGANYGYTF. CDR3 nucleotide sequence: TGTGCCAGCAGCCAGGTTAAGGGAGCTAACTATGGCTACACCTTC.

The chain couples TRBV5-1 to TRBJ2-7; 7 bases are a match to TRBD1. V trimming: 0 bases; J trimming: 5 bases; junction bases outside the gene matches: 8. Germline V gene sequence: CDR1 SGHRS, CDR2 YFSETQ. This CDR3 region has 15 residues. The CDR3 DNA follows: TGCGCCAGCAGCTTGGCCGTAGGGGGCATGGACGAGCAGTACTTC. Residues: CASSLAVGGMDEQYF. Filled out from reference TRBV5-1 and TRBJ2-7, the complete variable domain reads KAGVTQTPRYLIKTRGQQVTLSCSPISGHRSVSWYQQTPGQGLQFLFEYFSETQRNKGNFPGRFSGRQFSNSRSEMNVSTLELGDSALYLCASSLAVGGMDEQYFGPGTRLTVT.

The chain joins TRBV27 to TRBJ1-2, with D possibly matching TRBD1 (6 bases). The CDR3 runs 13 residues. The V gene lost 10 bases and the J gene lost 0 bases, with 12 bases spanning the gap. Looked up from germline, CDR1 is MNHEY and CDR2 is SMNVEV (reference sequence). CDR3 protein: CATTTGPNYGYTF. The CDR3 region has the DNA TGTGCCACTACGACAGGCCCTAACTATGGCTACACCTTC.

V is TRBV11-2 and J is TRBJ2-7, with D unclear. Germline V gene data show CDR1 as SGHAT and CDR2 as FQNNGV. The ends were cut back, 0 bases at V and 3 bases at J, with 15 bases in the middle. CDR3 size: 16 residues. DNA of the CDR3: TGTGCCAGCAGCTTAGATCCCCGGGTCTGGAGCTACGAGCAGTACTTC. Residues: CASSLDPRVWSYEQYF.

Written as DNA, the CDR3 is TGCAGCGACACCGGGACAGGGGGCGAAGCTTTCTTT. Translated: CSDTGTGGEAFF. The chain joins TRBV29-1 to TRBJ1-1, with 12 bases aligning to TRBD1. CDR1 is SQVTM, CDR2 ANQGSEA, per germline. The J segment lost 8 bases and the V segment lost 7 bases, leaving 5 bases of the junction unmatched. The CDR3 totals 12 residues.

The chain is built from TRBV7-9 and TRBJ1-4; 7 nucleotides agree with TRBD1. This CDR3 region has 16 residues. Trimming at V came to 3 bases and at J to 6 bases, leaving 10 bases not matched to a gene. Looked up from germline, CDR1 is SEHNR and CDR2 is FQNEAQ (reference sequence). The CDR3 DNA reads TGTGCCAGCAGCTTGGTGGAGAGACAGGGACATGAAAAACTGTTTTTT. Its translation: CASSLVERQGHEKLFF.

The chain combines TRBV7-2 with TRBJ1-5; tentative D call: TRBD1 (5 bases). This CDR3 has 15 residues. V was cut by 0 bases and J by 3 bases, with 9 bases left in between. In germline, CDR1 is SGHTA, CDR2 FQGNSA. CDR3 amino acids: CASSLAGGNNQPQHF. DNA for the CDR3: TGTGCCAGCAGCTTAGCTGGGGGGAACAATCAGCCCCAGCATTTT.

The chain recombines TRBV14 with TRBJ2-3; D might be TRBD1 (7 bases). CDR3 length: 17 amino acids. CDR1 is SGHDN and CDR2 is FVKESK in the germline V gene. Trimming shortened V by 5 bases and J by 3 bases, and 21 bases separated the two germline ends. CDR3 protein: CASSSDRDFVWTDTQYF. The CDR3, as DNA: TGTGCCAGCAGCTCCGACAGGGACTTCGTGTGGACAGATACGCAGTATTTT.